This entry describes one TCR beta chain. Germline V gene data show CDR1 as SGHNT and CDR2 as YENEEA. The CDR3 sequence is 16 residues long. The V segment lost 4 bases and the J segment 0 bases; nucleotides outside the gene matches: 4. This entry is derived from a study of blood T cell repertoires in COVID-19. As for the study in general: COVID-19 samples collected from the United States, Italy and Spain covered acute and convalescent phases.

Original methodology: The assay estimated nucleated cells by amplifying reference gene primers. Sequenced by immunoSEQ multiplex PCR; TCRdb stores in-frame clones only, minus some. V and J calls and clone size are those listed in that table; D and trimming were worked out from the DNA. This table holds about 350,000 clones, 85% to 90% found once. Recruitment covered about two dozen US areas and drew participants whose ages spanned about 18 to 89 years. Exposed volunteers were people who met a COVID-19 case within 2 weeks before study entry. Sequences were obtained from PBMCs or T cells enriched from blood (not recorded which). The source is a young woman who had been exposed to COVID-19. This chain connects TRBV11-3 to TRBJ2-5; TRBD2 matches 11 bases. The CDR3 DNA follows: TGTGCCAGCAGCTCACTAGCGGGAGCAAACCAAGAGACCCAGTACTTC. Its translation: CASSSLAGANQETQYF.